These T cell receptor beta chains were read from a single sample in a study of CD4 T cells in relation to SARS-CoV-2 and coronaviruses. Using immunoSEQ multiplex PCR, the repertoire was profiled, and TCRdb retains in-frame clones only, with some absent. The sample contains about 68,000 clones, approximately 95% of which appear only once. Sequencing used naive CD4+ T cells from PBMCs. The receptors originated from a human donor in good health. The CDR3 runs from the conserved cysteine through the conserved F or W. D genes are given only for firm matches. Clone size is given for some rows only: seen once, a few or many times, or a class if the clone is expanded.

TRBV6-6	TRBD1	TRBJ1-4	-	TGTGCCAGCATAGACCTTCCGGGACAGGGGGATGAAAAACTGTTTTTT	CASIDLPGQGDEKLFF
TRBV6-1	-	TRBJ2-3	-	TGTGCCAGCAGTGAAATTTGGGGGACTAGCACAGATACGCAGTATTTT	CASSEIWGTSTDTQYF
TRBV7-8	TRBD1	TRBJ2-7	-	TGTGCCAGCAGCTTATTACAGGGGACCTCCTACGAGCAGTACTTC	CASSLLQGTSYEQYF
TRBV5-4	-	TRBJ2-5	-	TGTGCCAGCAGCTTGGCCTCTGGTCAGGGTGAGACCCAGTACTTC	CASSLASGQGETQYF
TRBV4-3	TRBD1	TRBJ1-1	-	TGCGCCAGCAGCCAAGAACGGGGGCCGGGACAGACGACTGAAGCTTTCTTT	CASSQERGPGQTTEAFF
TRBV4-1	-	TRBJ1-2	-	TGCGCCAGCAGCCAACTCCAAACCGGGACCATCTATGGCTACACCTTC	CASSQLQTGTIYGYTF
TRBV30	-	TRBJ2-7	few	TGTGCCTGGAGCCCAAGGAGCGGACCTACCTACGAGCAGTACTTC	CAWSPRSGPTYEQYF
TRBV5-1	TRBD2	TRBJ2-5	-	TGCGCCAGCAGCGCCGGGGGAGGGGTAGGCCAAGAGACCCAGTACTTC	CASSAGGGVGQETQYF
TRBV11-3	TRBD1	TRBJ2-1	-	TGTGCCAGCAGCCCAACCGGGACAGGGGTTGATGAGCAGTTCTTC	CASSPTGTGVDEQFF
TRBV5-1	-	TRBJ2-7	-	TGCGCCAGCAGCTTGGCATCGCCTACCTTCTCCTACGAGCAGTACTTC	CASSLASPTFSYEQYF
TRBV9	-	TRBJ2-1	once	TGTGCCAGCAGCGTGATTTCGGGTGCGGTCCCGATATATGAGCAGTTCTTC	CASSVISGAVPIYEQFF
TRBV19	-	TRBJ2-7	-	TGTGCCAGTAGTCCCCGGGACATATCCTACGAGCAGTACTTC	CASSPRDISYEQYF
TRBV5-4	-	TRBJ2-7	-	TGTGCCAGCAGCAACAGCTACGAGCAGTACTTC	CASSNSYEQYF
TRBV6-5	-	TRBJ2-5	-	TGTGCCAGCAGTTACACGGGGAGTCGCCAAGAGACCCAGTACTTC	CASSYTGSRQETQYF
TRBV24-1	-	TRBJ1-4	once	TGTGCCACCAGTGATGGGGGGCCTGGGGCAACTAATGAAAAACTGTTTTTT	CATSDGGPGATNEKLFF
TRBV6-6	TRBD1	TRBJ2-1	-	TGTGCCAGTGTGGACAGGACCAACTACAATGAGCAGTTCTTC	CASVDRTNYNEQFF
TRBV4-3	-	TRBJ1-1	-	TGCGCCAGCAGCCAAGATCTGGTTGGATTTGGTGGGGCTGAAGCTTTCTTT	CASSQDLVGFGGAEAFF
TRBV27	-	TRBJ1-6	few	TGTGCCAGCAGTACCCCCCCTTCACCCCTCCACTTT	CASSTPPSPLHF
TRBV28	-	TRBJ2-7	-	TGTGCCAGTAAGGGACGCCCGTACGAGCAGTACTTC	CASKGRPYEQYF
TRBV3-1/TRBV3-2	TRBD2	TRBJ2-2	-	TGTGCCAGCAGCCGGCCTAGCGGGGTGAACACCGGGGAGCTGTTTTTT	CASSRPSGVNTGELFF